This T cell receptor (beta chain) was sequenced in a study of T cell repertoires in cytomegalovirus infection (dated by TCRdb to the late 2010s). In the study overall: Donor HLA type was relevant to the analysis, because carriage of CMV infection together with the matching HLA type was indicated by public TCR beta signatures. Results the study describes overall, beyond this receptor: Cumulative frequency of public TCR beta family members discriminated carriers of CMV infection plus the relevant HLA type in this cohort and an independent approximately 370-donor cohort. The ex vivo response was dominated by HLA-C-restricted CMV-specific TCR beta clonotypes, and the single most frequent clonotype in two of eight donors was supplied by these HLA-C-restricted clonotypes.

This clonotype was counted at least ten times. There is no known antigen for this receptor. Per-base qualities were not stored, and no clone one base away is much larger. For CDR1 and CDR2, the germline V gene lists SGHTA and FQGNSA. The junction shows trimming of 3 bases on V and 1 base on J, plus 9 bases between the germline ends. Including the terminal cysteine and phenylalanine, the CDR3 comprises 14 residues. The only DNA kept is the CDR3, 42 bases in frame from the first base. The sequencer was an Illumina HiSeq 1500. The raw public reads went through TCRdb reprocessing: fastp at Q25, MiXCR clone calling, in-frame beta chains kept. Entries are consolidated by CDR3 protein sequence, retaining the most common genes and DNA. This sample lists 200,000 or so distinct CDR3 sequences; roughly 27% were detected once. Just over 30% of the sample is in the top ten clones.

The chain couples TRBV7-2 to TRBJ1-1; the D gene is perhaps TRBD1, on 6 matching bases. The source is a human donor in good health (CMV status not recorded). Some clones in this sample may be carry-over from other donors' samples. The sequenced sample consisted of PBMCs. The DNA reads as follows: TGTGCCAGCAGCTTTGGAGGGGGGAACACTGAAGCTTTCTTT. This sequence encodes CASSFGGGNTEAFF.